These 30 T cell receptor beta chains originate from one sample sequenced in a study of tumor-infiltrating lymphocytes in primary liver carcinoma. From approximately 500 ng total RNA, TCR beta cDNA was generated with a primer in the constant region. It was through three nested multiplex PCR rounds of slightly modified ARM-PCR that TCR beta libraries arose. A C-beta reverse primer was combined with TRBV1-TRBV30 forward primers in the first two PCR rounds, and each round had 10 cycles. TCRdb re-called the multiplex PCR reads through MiXCR, storing one row per CDR3 protein. The repertoire has about 99,000 distinct CDR3 sequences, more than 65% of them found once; the top ten carry around 8.8%. For each extraction, RNA and DNA were obtained together from 20-30 mg of unsorted bulk tissue. Sequencing was done on a sample of liver tumor tissue from sampling region 5. Specified subset: tumor region T5, tumor centre. The receptor set was obtained from a woman in her sixties or seventies with primary liver carcinoma and hepatitis B virus infection.

There are many counts of this clonotype. The V call is TRBV7-8, the J call TRBJ2-1, with 7 bases lining up with TRBD2. The length of the CDR3 is 17 residues. V shed 6 bases and J 0 bases; nucleotides not matched to a gene: 11. Germline V gene data show CDR1 as SGHVS and CDR2 as FQNEAQ. CDR3 coding DNA: TGTGCCAGCAGTCACCCTAGCGGCAGTCTCTCCTACAATGAGCAGTTCTTC. It yields the protein CASSHPSGSLSYNEQFF.

Note on this clonotype: Its ends do not fully match the called genes, so a read error is possible. CDR3 nucleotides: TGTGCCAGCAGCTTAAGGCAACGTGCGGGCGAGTATCACTTC. Residues: CASSLRQRAGEYHF. The chain is built from TRBV11-1 and TRBJ2-3, with TRBD2 as a possible D gene (5 bases). There are 14 residues in the CDR3. Germline loops: CDR1 SGHAT, CDR2 FQDESV (reference sequence).

V usage is TRBV6-5 and J usage is TRBJ2-1; D remains ambiguous. The CDR3 consists of 16 residues. Germline-derived CDR1 and CDR2 are MNHEY and SVGAGI. The V end lost 2 bases, the J end lost 4 bases, and 15 bases lay between the germline ends. Here the CDR3 DNA reads TGTGCCAGCAGTTACCATCCAGCTGTGGAATACAATGAGCAGTTCTTC. This translates into CASSYHPAVEYNEQFF.

On this clonotype itself: This clone may be a read error of a much larger clone one base away. The chain couples TRBV6-6 to TRBJ1-3; D gene ambiguous. CDR1 is MNHNY, CDR2 SVGAGI, per germline (reference sequence). The CDR3 runs to 15 residues. The CDR3 here is CASSYLGVSGITIYF. DNA for the CDR3: TGTGCCAGCAGTTACTTAGGAGTTTCTGGAATCACCATATATTTT.

Details on this clonotype: Being one base from a much bigger clone, this may be a read error. V usage is TRBV14 and J usage is TRBJ2-3, with a weak D call TRBD2 (5 bases). Trimming took 4 bases from V and 3 from J, leaving 17 bases between them. This CDR3 has 16 amino acids. Germline values: CDR1 SGHDN, CDR2 FVKESK. The CDR3 bases are TGTGCCAGCAGCCTGCTAGAGGGAAGAATGACAGATACGCAGTATTTT. The encoded protein is CASSLLEGRMTDTQYF.

Notes on this clonotype: At one of its ends the junction is not consistent with the germline gene, which may arise from a read error. V and J are TRBV29-1 and TRBJ2-1; possibly TRBD2 for D (6 bases). The CDR3 consists of 20 residues. Germline lookup yields CDR1 SQVTM and CDR2 ANQGSEA. The CDR3 loop is CSVPALGIRENRKSYSEQFF. CDR3 sequence (DNA): TGCAGCGTTCCCGCGTTGGGTATTCGGGAGAACCGAAAATCCTACAGTGAGCAGTTCTTC.

This clonotype occurred once. The junction does not match germline at one end; this may be a read error. V gene TRBV10-1 combines with J gene TRBJ2-1; D might be TRBD2 (5 bases). Per the germline V gene, CDR1 is WNHNN and CDR2 is SYGVQD (reference sequence). CDR3 size: 14 residues. The CDR3 nucleotides are TGCGCCAGCAGTGAGGGACCCGAAAGCGGCGAGCAGTCCTTC. Encoded protein: CASSEGPESGEQSF.

The chain joins TRBV7-9 to TRBJ2-3; the D is unclear. Germline V gene lookup returns CDR1 SEHNR and CDR2 FQNEAQ (reference sequence). The CDR3 has 13 residues. With 3 bases removed from V and 4 bases from J, the gap between germline ends came to 8 bases. CDR3 sequence: CASSFPNSDTQYF. For the CDR3, the DNA is TGTGCCAGCAGCTTTCCCAACTCAGATACGCAGTATTTT.

The chain employs TRBV12-3 or TRBV12-4 and TRBJ2-3, with TRBD2 matching over 16 bases. The CDR3 is 18 amino acids. J gave up 0 bases and V 11 bases, and 11 bases lay outside the gene matches. DNA for the CDR3: TGTGCCGGTAGGGATGGGACTAGCGGGAGGGGGAGCACAGATACGCAGTATTTT. Its protein is CAGRDGTSGRGSTDTQYF.

This clonotype came up once. An end of the junction does not agree with germline; a read error may underlie this. V usage is TRBV6-1 and J usage is TRBJ2-2; TRBD2 matches at 9 bases. Germline CDR1 MNHNS, CDR2 SASEGT. This CDR3 has 15 amino acids. In nucleotides, the CDR3 is TGTGCCAGCAGTGAAAAAAGCGGGAGGCCCGGGGAGCTGCTTTTT. Its protein is CASSEKSGRPGELLF.

This clonotype has just a few counts. One junction end does not reproduce the germline sequence, and a read error may be involved. Written as DNA, the CDR3 is TGTACCAGCAGCCCTGGACTAGCGGGCCCCGATACCCAGTATTTT. Its translation: CTSSPGLAGPDTQYF. V gene TRBV11-2 combines with J gene TRBJ2-3; 11 bases map to TRBD2. Germline V lookup: CDR1 SGHAT, CDR2 FQNNGV. The CDR3 consists of 15 residues.

About this clonotype: Here the CDR3 omits its conserved ending phenylalanine or tryptophan, so a read error is the likely source. It is unclear where the CDR3 begins or ends on the DNA, so no DNA is shown, and the CDR3 is as TCRdb lists it. The rearrangement uses TRBV11-3 and TRBJ2-1; no check of the table's D call, TRBD1, against the DNA was made. Germline V CDR1 and CDR2: SGHNT, YENEEA. The CDR3 has 12 amino acids, counting both end residues. The CDR3 is CASSSGRAGEFL.

The chain couples TRBV7-2 to TRBJ1-1, with 11 bases lining up with TRBD1. The CDR3 totals 15 residues. V lost 5 bases to trimming and J lost 3 bases; unmatched junction nucleotides: 5. Per the germline V gene, CDR1 is SGHTA and CDR2 is FQGNSA. The CDR3 region is CASSPRTGGYTEAFF. CDR3 DNA sequence: TGTGCCAGCAGCCCCCGGACAGGGGGCTACACTGAAGCTTTCTTT.

The genes are TRBV5-1 and TRBJ2-1; maybe TRBD1 (5 bases). The V end was cut by 1 base, the J end by 9 bases, with 11 bases between. In germline, CDR1 is SGHRS, CDR2 YFSETQ. The CDR3 contains 13 residues. The CDR3 reads CASSLLADIEQFF. The CDR3 coding sequence is TGCGCCAGCAGCTTGCTGGCGGACATTGAGCAGTTCTTC.

With regard to this clonotype: This may be a read error: a much more frequent sequence differs by one nucleotide. The genes are TRBV4-1 and TRBJ1-2; D gene uncertain. Per germline, CDR1 MGHRA and CDR2 YSYEKL. The CDR3 runs to 11 residues. CDR3 protein: CTSSQVNSPVF. Written as DNA, the CDR3 is TGCACCAGCAGCCAAGTCAACAGCCCAGTCTTC.

V and J are TRBV24-1 and TRBJ2-7; D is uncertain. CDR3 length equals 18 residues. Germline V lookup: CDR1 KGHDR, CDR2 SFDVKD. Trimming pared 0 bases from V and 3 bases from J, leaving 20 bases between. The CDR3 DNA reads TGTGCCACCAGTGATTTGATGGCAGGCGACCTGATCTTCTACGAGCAGTACTTC. This translates into CATSDLMAGDLIFYEQYF.

Comment on this clonotype: This could be a read error, since a much larger clone is one nucleotide away. V gene TRBV7-8 combines with J gene TRBJ2-7; TRBD2 aligns across 13 bases. CDR1 is SGHVS, CDR2 FQNEAQ, per germline. CDR3 length equals 15 residues. The J segment lost 8 bases and the V segment lost 5 bases, leaving 9 bases of the junction unmatched. DNA for the CDR3: TGTGCCAGCAGCCAGACGACTAGCGGGAGGCACAAGCAGTACTTC. Translating it yields CASSQTTSGRHKQYF.

Concerning this clonotype: This may arise from a read error, as a much more abundant clone is one base away. The rearrangement links TRBV5-6 to TRBJ2-3; no reliable D call. The CDR3 length is 14 residues. CDR1 and CDR2 from the germline V gene are SGHDT and YYEEEE. CDR3 region: CAISFDRSTDTQYF. The CDR3 nucleotides read TGTGCCATCAGCTTTGATCGGAGCACAGATACGCAGTATTTT.

The chain has TRBV19 and TRBJ2-3, with a possible D match to TRBD2 (5 bases). CDR3 size: 14 residues. CDR1 is LNHDA, CDR2 SQIVND, per germline (reference sequence). Trimming removed 6 bases from V and 3 bases from J, with 13 bases in between. The CDR3 sequence is CASREDPNTDTQYF. As DNA, the CDR3 is TGTGCCAGTAGGGAGGACCCAAATACAGATACGCAGTATTTT. Full variable domain (remainder filled in from reference TRBV19 and TRBJ2-3): DGGITQSPKYLFRKEGQNVTLSCEQNLNHDAMYWYRQDPGQGLRLIYYSQIVNDFQKGDIAEGYSVSREKKESFPLTVTSAQKNPTAFYLCASREDPNTDTQYFGPGTRLTVL.

This clonotype was seen ten or more times. In DNA form, the CDR3 reads TGTGCCTGGAGTGACGGACTAGCGACAGATACGCAGTATTTT. Amino acids: CAWSDGLATDTQYF. V is TRBV30 and J is TRBJ2-3; 9 bases map to TRBD2. Per the germline V gene, CDR1 is GTSNPN and CDR2 is SVGIG (reference sequence). With 1 base clipped from V and 3 bases from J, the junction kept 2 bases outside the gene matches. CDR3 length: 14 amino acids.

The chain is built from TRBV12-3 or TRBV12-4 and TRBJ2-1; TRBD2 agrees at 10 bases. V dropped 9 bases and J dropped 6; count of bases not matched to a gene: 8. The CDR3 is made up of 14 amino acids. The chain's CDR3 is CASTGQREGNEQFF. The CDR3 nucleotides read TGTGCCAGTACCGGTCAGCGGGAGGGCAATGAGCAGTTCTTC.

This clonotype was detected ten times or more. The chain combines TRBV6-1 with TRBJ1-5; D not resolved. CDR1 MNHNS and CDR2 SASEGT come from the germline V gene. Trimming pared 5 bases from V and 5 bases from J, leaving 10 bases between. This CDR3 has 13 residues. The CDR3: CASSWAADQPQHF. CDR3 in DNA: TGTGCCAGCAGTTGGGCAGCGGATCAGCCCCAGCATTTT.

This clonotype was recorded at least ten times. The V gene is TRBV4-1, the J gene TRBJ2-7, with TRBD1 matching over 8 bases. The germline gives CDR1 MGHRA, CDR2 YSYEKL. Losses at the gene ends were 4 bases for V and 3 bases for J; bases not matched to a gene: 8. The CDR3 has 15 residues. CDR3 amino acids: CASSPQGAGIYEQYF. CDR3 bases: TGCGCCAGCAGCCCCCAGGGGGCAGGGATCTACGAGCAGTACTTC.

This clonotype was detected ten times or more. The chain carries TRBV7-8 and TRBJ2-1, with TRBD2 matching over 7 bases. CDR3 size: 16 residues. V gave up 1 base and J gave up 9 bases; unmatched junction bases: 12. Germline CDR1 is SGHVS and CDR2 is FQNEAQ. The CDR3 is CASSLGAAGVAGEQFF. For the CDR3, the DNA is TGTGCCAGCAGCTTAGGAGCGGCGGGAGTAGCGGGTGAGCAGTTCTTC.

The V and J genes are TRBV11-2 and TRBJ1-6, with D unclear. CDR1 is SGHAT and CDR2 is FQNNGV in the germline V gene. Trimming shortened V by 0 bases and J by 13 bases, and 10 bases separated the two germline ends. The CDR3 sequence is 13 residues long. In DNA, the CDR3 is TGTGCCAGCAGCTTAGAGTCGTGTTCGCCCCTCCACTTT. Translation gives CASSLESCSPLHF.

A word on this clonotype: One junction end does not reproduce the germline sequence, and a read error may be involved. The CDR3 is CAGSSRGGVYEQYF. The CDR3 region has the DNA TGTGCCGGCAGCTCCCGGGGGGGCGTCTACGAGCAGTACTTC. The chain is built from TRBV7-9 and TRBJ2-7, with TRBD2 identical over 8 bases. Germline-derived CDR1 and CDR2 are SEHNR and FQNEAQ (reference sequence). The CDR3 sequence is 14 residues long.

As concerns this clonotype: A much larger clone lies one base from this, so it may be a read error. The J gene is TRBJ2-3, the V gene TRBV28; D call uncertain. The CDR3 has 13 residues. Germline-derived CDR1 and CDR2 are MDHEN and SYDVKM. The CDR3 DNA sequence: TGTGCCAGCAGAAGGAGAGCCACAGATACGCGGTATTTT. Its translation is CASRRRATDTRYF.

Worth noting for this clonotype: The junction departs from the called germline gene at one end, perhaps through a read error. This chain uses TRBV11-2 with TRBJ1-2; TRBD1 is a possible D gene (5 bases). The CDR3 loop spans 17 amino acids. The V gene's germline CDR1 is SGHAT and CDR2 FQNNGV. The CDR3 protein is CASSFGPIRALRYGYTF. The CDR3 coding sequence is TGTGCCAGCAGCTTCGGTCCGATCAGGGCGCTGCGCTATGGATACACCTTC.

A few counts support this clonotype. One end of the junction fails to match germline, which may point to a read error. The chain links TRBV20-1 to TRBJ1-1, with D unclear. Looked up from germline, CDR1 is DFQATT and CDR2 is SNEGSKA (reference sequence). The CDR3 covers 14 residues. The CDR3 DNA follows: TGCAGTGCTAGACCGAACAGACCGAACACTGAAGCTTCCTTT. Its translation is CSARPNRPNTEASF.

With regard to this clonotype: The junction departs from the called germline gene at one end, perhaps through a read error. The chain is built from TRBV7-8 and TRBJ1-5; 10 nucleotides align to TRBD1. Looked up from germline, CDR1 is SGHVS and CDR2 is FQNEAQ. CDR3 length equals 15 residues. As DNA, the CDR3 is TGTACCAGCAGCTCAGGGACAGGGGACTGGCAGCCCCAACATTTC. Encoded protein: CTSSSGTGDWQPQHF.